This is a list of T cell receptor beta chains from one sample in a study of shared clonotypes between healthy human individuals. Profiling relied on immunoSEQ multiplex PCR, and the TCRdb table lists in-frame clones only, not all of them. The sample includes some 2.1 million clones, approximately 95% of them seen just once. Source material: naive CD4+ T cells sorted from blood. Receptor source: a man younger than 35 in good health. Each CDR3 is given with its conserved first and last residue. D genes are given only for firm matches. Where a row states a size, it is once, few, many or the class of an expanded clone; other rows omit it.

j_call cdr3_length d_call clone_size v_call cdr3_nt cdr3_aa
TRBJ1-2 13 NA few TRBV11-2 TGTGCCAGCAGCCCTATAGCCGGCTATGGCTACACCTTC CASSPIAGYGYTF
TRBJ1-3 16 NA NA TRBV28 TGTGCCACCGACGAAGGCGGGGGATTGGCTGGAAACACCATATATTTT CATDEGGGLAGNTIYF
TRBJ1-4 13 TRBD1 NA TRBV6-1 TGTGCCACTAACAGGGGTACAAGTGAAAAACTGTTTTTT CATNRGTSEKLFF
TRBJ1-2 15 NA NA TRBV6-4 TGTGCCAGCAGTGACTCGAGACTTGGGGCGCGGGGCTACACCTTC CASSDSRLGARGYTF
TRBJ2-7 14 NA NA TRBV18 TGTGCCAGCTCACCACCAGGGGGACCCTACGAGCAGTACTTC CASSPPGGPYEQYF
TRBJ1-1 12 NA NA TRBV18 TGTGCCAGCTCACCCCAGGACACTGAAGCTTTCTTT CASSPQDTEAFF
TRBJ2-7 13 TRBD2 NA TRBV5-4 TGTGCCAGCAGCTCGGGAGGGCCGCGGGAGCAGTACTTC CASSSGGPREQYF
TRBJ1-1 15 TRBD1 NA TRBV7-3 TGTGCCAGCAGCTTGGACAGGGAGAGGAACACTGAAGCTTTCTTT CASSLDRERNTEAFF
TRBJ1-6 16 TRBD1 NA TRBV5-1 TGCGCCAGCAGCCTAGGGACAGGGACTATTAATTCACCCCTCCACTTT CASSLGTGTINSPLHF
TRBJ1-5 15 TRBD1 NA TRBV6-5 TGTGCCAGCAGACGGGACAGAACGGTCAATCAGCCCCAGCATTTT CASRRDRTVNQPQHF
TRBJ2-7 12 NA NA TRBV6-5 TGTGCCAGCTCCATGGGGCCCTACGAGCAGTACTTC CASSMGPYEQYF
TRBJ2-3 15 TRBD2 NA TRBV7-2 TGTGCCAGCAGCTTATCGGCGGGAGGCCCAGATACGCAGTATTTT CASSLSAGGPDTQYF
TRBJ2-7 15 TRBD2 NA TRBV11-2 TGTGCCAGCAGCACCGCGGCGGGGGGTTCCTACGAGCAGTACTTC CASSTAAGGSYEQYF
TRBJ2-7 13 NA NA TRBV4-1 TGCGCCAGCAGCCAGGGACTGAACTACGAGCAGTACTTC CASSQGLNYEQYF
TRBJ2-7 16 NA NA TRBV6-5 TGTGCCAGCAGTTACGTTAGGACAAATTCTCCCTACGAGCAGTACTTC CASSYVRTNSPYEQYF
TRBJ2-7 11 NA NA TRBV2 TGTGCCAGCAAAAGGGAAGGCGAGCAGTACTTC CASKREGEQYF
TRBJ1-6 13 TRBD1 NA TRBV6-6 TGTGCCAGTACAAGGGACAGGGGTTCACCCCTCCACTTT CASTRDRGSPLHF
TRBJ2-3 15 TRBD2 NA TRBV7-9 TGTGCCAGCAGCTTGGCTAGCGGGAGTAGCGGTACGCAGTATTTT CASSLASGSSGTQYF
TRBJ2-1 17 NA NA TRBV4-2 TGTGCCAGCAGCCAAGATCCGCTAGCTCCCTCCTACAATGAGCAGTTCTTC CASSQDPLAPSYNEQFF
TRBJ2-1 15 NA NA TRBV18 TGTGCCAGCTCACCACCTGGGGGCTCCTACAATGAGCAGTTCTTC CASSPPGGSYNEQFF
TRBJ2-3 13 TRBD1 NA TRBV2 TGTGCCAGCGGGACAGGGAAGGGAGATACGCAGTATTTT CASGTGKGDTQYF
TRBJ2-7 11 NA NA TRBV6-1 TGTGCCAGCCCCCGGCGAAACGAGCAGTACTTC CASPRRNEQYF
TRBJ1-2 14 NA NA TRBV2 TGTGCCAGCAGACTGGCGAGTGAGGACTATGGCTACACCTTC CASRLASEDYGYTF
TRBJ2-7 13 NA NA TRBV19 TGTGCCAGTAGTATAGGGGGCGTCAACGAGCAGTACTTC CASSIGGVNEQYF
TRBJ2-2 17 TRBD1 NA TRBV5-1 TGCGCCAGCAGCTTGGGTCCGGACAGGGCGAACACCGGGGAGCTGTTTTTT CASSLGPDRANTGELFF
TRBJ1-3 17 NA NA TRBV30 TGTGCCTGGCGCCCGGGCATGAGGGGTTACTCTGGAAACACCATATATTTT CAWRPGMRGYSGNTIYF
TRBJ2-1 13 NA NA TRBV11-3 TGTGCCAGCAGCTTAGGATTTGGGATTGAGCAGTTCTTC CASSLGFGIEQFF
TRBJ1-2 14 NA once TRBV15 TGTGCCACCAGCAGAGATCAGGGCCTCATTGGCTACACCTTC CATSRDQGLIGYTF
TRBJ1-4 14 NA NA TRBV15 TGTGCCACCAGCAGAGGAATGGGAAGGGAAAAACTGTTTTTT CATSRGMGREKLFF
TRBJ1-2 12 TRBD1 NA TRBV28 TGTGCCAGCGCCCAGGGGGCCAGAGGCTACACCTTC CASAQGARGYTF
TRBJ1-1 13 NA few TRBV6-6 TGTGCCAGCATCTCCGGAGGCGGGGATGAAGCTTTCTTT CASISGGGDEAFF
TRBJ1-1 16 TRBD1 NA TRBV9 TGTGCCAGCAGCGAAATAATGGGACAGAACCCATCCAAAGCTTTCTTT CASSEIMGQNPSKAFF